Listed here are 20 T cell receptor beta chains from one sample, sequenced in a study of blood T cells in healthy people across ages. Combining a sample-barcoded 5' primer with a J-beta primer mix, a second PCR ran for about 6 to 11 cycles. TCRdb itself ran the 5' RACE reads through MiXCR, one entry per CDR3 protein. The sample records around 500,000 distinct CDR3 sequences, around 48% being singletons. The sequenced material came from blood. These receptors originate from a man older than 75 in good health.

The chain couples TRBV7-3 to TRBJ2-1; TRBD1 agrees at 8 bases. V lost 1 base, J lost 5 bases, and 4 bases stayed unmatched. This CDR3 region has 15 residues. Germline CDR1 is SGHTA and CDR2 is FQGTGA. Here the CDR3 reads CASSLRPDRDNEQFF. The CDR3 DNA sequence: TGTGCCAGCAGCTTAAGACCGGACAGGGACAATGAGCAGTTCTTC.

The V and J genes are TRBV5-1 and TRBJ2-2, with 7 bases identical to TRBD1. This CDR3 has 15 amino acids. Germline V lookup: CDR1 SGHRS, CDR2 YFSETQ. The ends lost 0 bases at V and 2 bases at J; junction bases unmatched: 1. The CDR3 DNA sequence: TGCGCCAGCAGCTTGGACAGGGGAAACACCGGGGAGCTGTTTTTT. Protein product: CASSLDRGNTGELFF.

This clonotype was picked up a small number of times. The chain is built from TRBV29-1 and TRBJ2-3; no clear D. The CDR3 has 13 amino acids. Germline CDR1 SQVTM, CDR2 ANQGSEA. Trimming stripped 5 bases from V and 0 bases from J, with 9 bases between. CDR3 loop: CSVQQYSTDTQYF. The CDR3 region has the DNA TGCAGCGTTCAACAGTATAGCACAGATACGCAGTATTTT.

This chain's CDR3 is CATSPKDRVNTEAFF. CDR3 bases: TGTGCCACCAGCCCCAAAGACAGGGTAAACACTGAAGCTTTCTTT. The chain joins TRBV24-1 to TRBJ1-1; 7 bases line up with TRBD1. The CDR3 extends over 15 amino acids. The V and J ends lost 7 bases and 2 bases, in that order; junction bases with no gene match: 9. CDR1 and CDR2 from the germline V gene are KGHDR and SFDVKD.

This clonotype was seen a few times. The chain employs TRBV7-9 and TRBJ2-1; D possibly matches TRBD1 or TRBD2 (6 bases each). This CDR3 contains 12 residues. Trimming left V 11 bases short and J 8 bases short, with 16 bases between. CDR1 SEHNR and CDR2 FQNEAQ come from the germline V gene (reference sequence). CDR3 DNA: TGTGCCTCAGGGGCCGGGGGAGATGAGCAGTTCTTC. This encodes CASGAGGDEQFF. The full variable domain, completed using reference TRBV7-9 and TRBJ2-1, is DTGVSQNPRHKITKRGQNVTFRCDPISEHNRLYWYRQTLGQGPEFLTYFQNEAQLEKSRLLSDRFSAERPKGSFSTLEIQRTEQGDSAMYLCASGAGGDEQFFGPGTRLTVL.

This clonotype has more than one count but fewer than ten. The V gene is TRBV6-5, the J gene TRBJ2-7; 7 bases are shared with TRBD1. V lost 6 bases, J lost 0 bases, and 20 bases stayed unmatched. This CDR3 is built from 19 residues. Per the germline V gene, CDR1 is MNHEY and CDR2 is SVGAGI. The CDR3 sequence is CASSLPLNRGLKSSYEQYF. The CDR3 DNA reads TGTGCCAGCAGCTTACCCCTAAACAGGGGTTTGAAGAGCTCCTACGAGCAGTACTTC.

This clonotype was counted only a few times. As DNA, the CDR3 is TGTGCCAGCACCAGAGGCAACATTCAGTACTTC. This gives the protein CASTRGNIQYF. The chain couples TRBV6-6 to TRBJ2-4, with D uncertain. The length of the CDR3 is 11 residues. The germline V and J ends were trimmed by 7 bases and 7 bases, with 8 bases remaining between them. Germline-derived CDR1 and CDR2 are MNHNY and SVGAGI (reference sequence).

The V and J genes are TRBV30 and TRBJ1-4; D is unresolved. Per germline, CDR1 GTSNPN and CDR2 SVGIG (reference sequence). V was cut by 0 bases and J by 3 bases, with 17 bases left in between. CDR3 length: 17 amino acids. CDR3 sequence: CAWSVRYGRRANEKLFF. The DNA for the CDR3 is TGTGCCTGGAGTGTACGGTATGGGAGGCGCGCTAATGAAAAACTGTTTTTT.

The chain joins TRBV20-1 to TRBJ2-1; D gene ambiguous. Germline CDR1 reads DFQATT; CDR2 reads SNEGSKA (reference sequence). This CDR3 is 14 amino acids long. Deletions cut 5 bases from V and 0 bases from J, with 11 bases between. CDR3 loop: CSAVDPSSYNEQFF. The CDR3 region has the DNA TGCAGTGCTGTGGACCCCAGCTCCTACAATGAGCAGTTCTTC.

V is TRBV29-1 and J is TRBJ2-3; maybe TRBD1 (6 bases). Per germline, CDR1 SQVTM and CDR2 ANQGSEA. The CDR3 is made up of 15 amino acids. V was shortened by 3 bases and J by 2 bases, with 15 bases between the two germline ends. The CDR3 nucleotides are TGCAGCGTTGAGCTAGGGCAGGGGAACACAGATACGCAGTATTTT. It yields the protein CSVELGQGNTDTQYF.

The gene calls are TRBV9 and TRBJ2-3; TRBD2 agrees at 7 bases. This CDR3 is built from 15 residues. Trimming at V came to 0 bases and at J to 2 bases, leaving 3 bases not matched to a gene. CDR1 SGDLS and CDR2 YYNGEE come from the germline V gene. The CDR3 region is CASSVGGGTTDTQYF. The CDR3 DNA sequence: TGTGCCAGCAGCGTAGGGGGGGGGACCACAGATACGCAGTATTTT.

The rearrangement uses TRBV15 and TRBJ2-5; weak D call: TRBD2 (6 bases). Trimming cost V 0 bases and J 4 bases, with 12 bases left between them. The CDR3 has 15 amino acids. Germline assignment: CDR1 LNHNV and CDR2 YYDKDF (reference sequence). CDR3 DNA: TGTGCCACCAGCAGAGATCCGACTAGTGGAGAGACCCAGTACTTC. Translated: CATSRDPTSGETQYF. The variable domain in full, with the rest retrieved from reference TRBV15 and TRBJ2-5, is DAMVIQNPRYQVTQFGKPVTLSCSQTLNHNVMYWYQQKSSQAPKLLFHYYDKDFNNEADTPDNFQSRRPNTSFCFLDIRSPGLGDTAMYLCATSRDPTSGETQYFGPGTRLLVL.

V is TRBV5-1 and J is TRBJ2-3, with D uncertain. This CDR3 is built from 16 residues. Per the germline V gene, CDR1 is SGHRS and CDR2 is YFSETQ. The V and J ends lost 3 bases and 3 bases respectively, with 17 bases between them. The CDR3, as DNA: TGCGCCAGCAGCTCAAGGGTATTAGGTAGTACAGATACGCAGTATTTT. Encoded protein: CASSSRVLGSTDTQYF.

This clonotype was counted at least ten times. The V call is TRBV7-9, the J call TRBJ1-1; 8 bases align to TRBD1. Germline V gene sequence: CDR1 SEHNR, CDR2 FQNEAQ (reference sequence). This CDR3 contains 14 residues. Trimming removed 3 bases from V and 5 bases from J; junction bases left unmatched: 5. The CDR3: CASSLQGAGTEAFF. The CDR3, as DNA: TGTGCCAGCAGCTTGCAGGGGGCGGGTACTGAAGCTTTCTTT.

This chain links TRBV12-3 or TRBV12-4 with TRBJ1-6; 7 positions agree with TRBD1. The CDR3 extends over 14 amino acids. J gave up 6 bases and V 5 bases, and 4 bases lay outside the gene matches. CDR3: CASSPGGPNSPLHF. CDR3 sequence (DNA): TGTGCCAGCAGTCCAGGGGGGCCTAATTCACCCCTCCACTTT.

The J gene is TRBJ2-2, the V gene TRBV4-2; D not certain. The V gene's germline CDR1 is LGHNA and CDR2 YNFKEQ. The V gene lost 4 bases and the J gene lost 1 base, with 16 bases spanning the gap. The CDR3 extends over 17 amino acids. In nucleotides, the CDR3 is TGTGCCAGCAGCCGGGCGTCGACGAGTAGGAACACCGGGGAGCTGTTTTTT. As protein: CASSRASTSRNTGELFF.

V is TRBV29-1 and J is TRBJ2-1; 9 bases map to TRBD1. Germline CDR1 and CDR2: SQVTM and ANQGSEA. This CDR3 region has 14 residues. The CDR3 region is CREEPGQGMNEQFF. In DNA, the CDR3 is TGCAGAGAAGAACCGGGACAGGGTATGAATGAGCAGTTCTTC.

The chain employs TRBV18 and TRBJ2-7; 9 bases map to TRBD1. This CDR3 region has 15 residues. Germline CDR1 is KGHSH and CDR2 is LQKENI. The J segment lost 4 bases and the V segment lost 2 bases, leaving 6 bases of the junction unmatched. The CDR3 bases are TGTGCCAGCTCACCAGATGTGACAGGGGGTTACGAGCAGTACTTC. It encodes CASSPDVTGGYEQYF.

This clonotype was seen only a few times. The chain employs TRBV12-3 or TRBV12-4 and TRBJ2-5, with a possible D match to TRBD2 (6 bases). V was pared by 6 bases and J by 5 bases, with 16 bases between. The CDR3 extends over 14 amino acids. The CDR3 DNA reads as TGTGCCAGCAGCCCGGGAGCTCTGATGGAGACCCAGTACTTC. Protein sequence: CASSPGALMETQYF.

As concerns this clonotype: This may be a read error, as it is one base from a much larger clone. The chain couples TRBV6-5 to TRBJ2-5, with D uncertain. The germline CDR1 and CDR2 sequences are MNHEY and SVGAGI. CDR3 size: 14 residues. Trimming pared 5 bases from V and 4 bases from J, leaving 14 bases between. The CDR3 loop reads CASSGCSSGETQYF. The DNA for the CDR3 is TGTGCCAGCAGTGGGTGCTCCTCGGGAGAGACCCAGTACTTC.